This T cell receptor beta chain came from a study of blood T cell repertoires in COVID-19. Study information: Both acute and convalescent COVID-19 samples were obtained from the United States, Italy and Spain. T cells, B-cell-depleted T cells, or PBMCs supplied cDNA or gDNA.

Methods used by the authors: Amplification of reference gene primers was used by the study to estimate nucleated cell counts. Using immunoSEQ multiplex PCR, the repertoire was profiled, and TCRdb retains in-frame clones only, with some absent. The D gene and trimming were derived from the DNA, and the V and J assignments and clone size from that table. The repertoire holds around 200,000 clones, around 85% seen once, with approximately 0.69% in the top ten. This sequence was found in a man aged 40-55 years with acute or convalescent COVID-19. The sequenced material came from peripheral blood.

The CDR3 reads CASSTRGGAQETQYF. The CDR3 nucleotides are TGTGCCAGTAGTACCCGGGGGGGGGCCCAAGAGACCCAGTACTTC. This rearrangement joins TRBV19 to TRBJ2-5, with TRBD2 identical over 8 bases. The CDR3 totals 15 residues. Germline V gives CDR1 LNHDA, CDR2 SQIVND (reference sequence). J gave up 1 base and V 4 bases, and 5 bases lay outside the gene matches.